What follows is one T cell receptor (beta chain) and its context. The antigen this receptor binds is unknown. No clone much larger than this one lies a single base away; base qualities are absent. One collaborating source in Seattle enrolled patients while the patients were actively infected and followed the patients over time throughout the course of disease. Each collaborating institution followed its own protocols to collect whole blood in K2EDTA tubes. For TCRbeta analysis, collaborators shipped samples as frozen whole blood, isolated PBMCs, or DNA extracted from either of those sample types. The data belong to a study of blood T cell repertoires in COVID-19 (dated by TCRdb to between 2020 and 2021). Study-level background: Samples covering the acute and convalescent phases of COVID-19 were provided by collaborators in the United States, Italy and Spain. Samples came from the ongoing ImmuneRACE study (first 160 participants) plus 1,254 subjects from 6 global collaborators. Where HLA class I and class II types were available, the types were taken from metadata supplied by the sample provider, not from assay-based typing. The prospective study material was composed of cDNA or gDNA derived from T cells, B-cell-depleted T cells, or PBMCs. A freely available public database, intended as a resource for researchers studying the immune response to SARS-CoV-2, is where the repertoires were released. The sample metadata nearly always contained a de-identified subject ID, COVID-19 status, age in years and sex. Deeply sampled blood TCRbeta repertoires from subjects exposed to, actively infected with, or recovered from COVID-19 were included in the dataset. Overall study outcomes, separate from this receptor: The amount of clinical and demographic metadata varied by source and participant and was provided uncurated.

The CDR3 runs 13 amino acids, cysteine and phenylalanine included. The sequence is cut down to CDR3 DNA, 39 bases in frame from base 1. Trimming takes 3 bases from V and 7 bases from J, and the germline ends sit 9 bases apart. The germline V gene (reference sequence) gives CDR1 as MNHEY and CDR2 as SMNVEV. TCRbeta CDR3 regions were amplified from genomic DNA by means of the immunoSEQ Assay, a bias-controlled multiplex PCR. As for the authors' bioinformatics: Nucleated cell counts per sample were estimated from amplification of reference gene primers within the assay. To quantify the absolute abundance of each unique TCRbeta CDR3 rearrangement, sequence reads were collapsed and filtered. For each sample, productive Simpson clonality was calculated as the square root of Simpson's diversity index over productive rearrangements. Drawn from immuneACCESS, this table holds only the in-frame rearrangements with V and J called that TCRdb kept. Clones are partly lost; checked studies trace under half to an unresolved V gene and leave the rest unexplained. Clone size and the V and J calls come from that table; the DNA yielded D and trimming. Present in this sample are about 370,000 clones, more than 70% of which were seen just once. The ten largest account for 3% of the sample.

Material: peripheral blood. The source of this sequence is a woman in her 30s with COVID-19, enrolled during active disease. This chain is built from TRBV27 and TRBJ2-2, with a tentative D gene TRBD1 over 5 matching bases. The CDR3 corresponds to CASSFSGNGELFF. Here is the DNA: TGTGCCAGCAGTTTTTCAGGGAACGGGGAGCTGTTTTTT.